The 14 T cell receptor beta chains below come from one sample, sequenced in a study of blood T cells in healthy people across ages. Next came a second PCR, run for roughly 7 to 12 cycles, which used a sample-barcoded 5' primer along with a J-beta primer mix. One entry per CDR3 protein, called by TCRdb with MiXCR from the 5' RACE reads. The sample contains over a million distinct CDR3 sequences, roughly 40% of which appear only once. The sequencing input was blood. Receptor source: a woman in her late teens or twenties in good health.

The rearrangement links TRBV12-3 or TRBV12-4 to TRBJ1-1; D unclear. V was cut by 4 bases and J by 11 bases, with 17 bases left in between. This CDR3 is built from 13 residues. The CDR3 protein is CASSYNGGNGAFF. The CDR3, as DNA: TGTGCCAGCAGTTACAATGGTGGGAATGGTGCTTTCTTT.

V usage is TRBV2 and J usage is TRBJ2-7; no firm D call. Germline V gives CDR1 SNHLY, CDR2 FYNNEI. V was shortened by 4 bases and J by 6 bases, with 7 bases between the two germline ends. This CDR3 is built from 11 residues. CDR3 amino acids: CASSGFGEQYF. CDR3 nucleotides: TGTGCCAGCAGTGGTTTTGGCGAGCAGTACTTC.

In the case of this clonotype: One end of the junction fails to match germline, which may point to a read error. The V gene is TRBV3-1, the J gene TRBJ1-2, with D uncertain. CDR3 length equals 14 residues. Germline V CDR1 and CDR2: LGHDT, YNNKEL (reference sequence). This CDR3 is CASGQGLFPYGYTF. For the CDR3, the DNA is TGTGCCAGCGGCCAAGGGTTGTTCCCCTATGGCTACACCTTC.

The chain is built from TRBV10-3 and TRBJ2-1; maybe TRBD1 (5 bases). Per the germline V gene, CDR1 is ENHRY and CDR2 is SYGVKD. The CDR3 length is 14 residues. V lost 0 bases to trimming and J lost 12 bases, with 15 bases between them. The CDR3 DNA follows: TGTGCCATCAGTGAGTCGACAGCCTACAGTGGGCAGTTCTTC. The encoded protein is CAISESTAYSGQFF.

This clonotype was counted ten times or more. This chain joins TRBV29-1 and TRBJ2-7; D gene unclear. The CDR3 covers 15 residues. The V gene lost 2 bases and the J gene lost 3 bases, with 17 bases spanning the gap. Germline-derived CDR1 and CDR2 are SQVTM and ANQGSEA. CDR3 DNA sequence: TGCAGCGTTGAAAGGCTCAGTCGGCCCCTCTACGAGCAGTACTTC. Translation: CSVERLSRPLYEQYF.

The chain combines TRBV5-1 with TRBJ2-1, with a possible D match to TRBD2 (5 bases). Per the germline V gene, CDR1 is SGHRS and CDR2 is YFSETQ. V was trimmed by 0 bases and J by 6 bases, leaving 10 bases between them. CDR3 length: 14 residues. This CDR3 is CASSLGERTNEQFF. The CDR3 bases are TGCGCCAGCAGCTTGGGGGAGCGGACCAATGAGCAGTTCTTC.

The chain carries TRBV4-2 and TRBJ1-5, with a possible D match to TRBD1 (6 bases). The CDR3 has 22 residues. V was shortened by 0 bases and J by 0 bases, with 27 bases between the two germline ends. Per germline, CDR1 LGHNA and CDR2 YNFKEQ. This CDR3 reads CASSQEREEQGTPTISNQPQHF. CDR3 DNA: TGTGCCAGCAGCCAAGAACGCGAAGAACAGGGAACTCCCACAATTAGCAATCAGCCCCAGCATTTT.

This clonotype was observed a few times. The chain joins TRBV12-3 or TRBV12-4 to TRBJ2-7, with D perhaps matching TRBD1 or TRBD2 (5 bases each). The CDR3 consists of 12 residues. The V end lost 4 bases, the J end lost 4 bases, and 8 bases lay between the germline ends. The CDR3 DNA follows: TGTGCCAGCAGTTGGGACCGGTACGAGCAGTACTTC. Translated, it gives CASSWDRYEQYF.

This clonotype was counted a few times. J is TRBJ2-3 and V is TRBV28; D is unclear. Germline lookup yields CDR1 MDHEN and CDR2 SYDVKM. The CDR3 runs 13 residues. V lost 5 bases to trimming and J lost 5 bases, with 11 bases between them. CDR3 sequence (DNA): TGTGCCAGCAGTGGTATCTTGGTAGATACGCAGTATTTT. Protein sequence: CASSGILVDTQYF.

J is TRBJ2-7 and V is TRBV4-2; TRBD2 matches 7 bases. The CDR3 runs 16 residues. Germline CDR1 reads LGHNA; CDR2 reads YNFKEQ. The ends lost 0 bases at V and 1 base at J; junction bases unmatched: 6. Here the CDR3 reads CASSQDLAGESYEQYF. The CDR3 nucleotides are TGTGCCAGCAGCCAAGATCTCGCGGGAGAGTCCTACGAGCAGTACTTC.

The genes are TRBV9 and TRBJ1-2; 9 bases match TRBD1. Germline V lookup: CDR1 SGDLS, CDR2 YYNGEE. J lost 3 bases, V lost 3 bases, and 6 bases had no gene match. The CDR3 has 15 residues. This CDR3 reads CASSEQGATYYGYTF. Written as DNA, the CDR3 is TGTGCCAGCAGCGAACAGGGGGCTACTTACTATGGCTACACCTTC. Drawing the rest from reference TRBV9 and TRBJ1-2, the complete variable domain is DSGVTQTPKHLITATGQRVTLRCSPRSGDLSVYWYQQSLDQGLQFLIQYYNGEERAKGNILERFSAQQFPDLHSELNLSSLELGDSALYFCASSEQGATYYGYTFGSGTRLTVV.

The V gene is TRBV10-3, the J gene TRBJ1-1; 9 bases align to TRBD1. Germline V CDR1 and CDR2: ENHRY, SYGVKD. The CDR3 is 13 amino acids. V was pared by 10 bases and J by 3 bases, with 6 bases of the junction left unmatched. CDR3 sequence reads: CAKKQGADTEAFF. The DNA of the CDR3 is TGTGCCAAAAAACAGGGGGCGGACACTGAAGCTTTCTTT.

In this sample, this clonotype turned up a few times. This chain links TRBV4-1 with TRBJ2-1; perhaps TRBD2 as D (5 bases). The ends were cut back, 0 bases at V and 4 bases at J, with 13 bases in the middle. Germline V lookup: CDR1 MGHRA, CDR2 YSYEKL. The CDR3 consists of 16 residues. Here the CDR3 DNA reads TGCGCCAGCAGCCAAGATCGGGCTAGCCAGTACAATGAGCAGTTCTTC. Translated, it gives CASSQDRASQYNEQFF.

The chain has TRBV6-1 and TRBJ1-1; D gene uncertain. The germline V and J ends were trimmed by 9 bases and 3 bases, with 14 bases remaining between them. The germline gives CDR1 MNHNS, CDR2 SASEGT. The CDR3 is 13 residues long. The CDR3 sequence: CASRLAWDTEAFF. DNA for the CDR3: TGTGCCAGTCGTCTTGCCTGGGACACTGAAGCTTTCTTT.